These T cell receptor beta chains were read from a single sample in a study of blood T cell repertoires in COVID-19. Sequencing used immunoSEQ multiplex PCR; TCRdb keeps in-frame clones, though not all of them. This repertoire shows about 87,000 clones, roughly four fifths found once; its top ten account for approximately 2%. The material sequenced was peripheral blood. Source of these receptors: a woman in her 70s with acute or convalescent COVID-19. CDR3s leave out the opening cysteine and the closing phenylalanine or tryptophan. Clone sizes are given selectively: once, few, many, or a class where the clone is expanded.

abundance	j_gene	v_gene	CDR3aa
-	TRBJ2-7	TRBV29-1	SAILAASSYEQY
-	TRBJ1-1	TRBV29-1	SVPGRGAQVNTEAF
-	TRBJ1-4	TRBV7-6	ASSLGQGGGEKLF
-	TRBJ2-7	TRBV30	AWSGTGFGEQY
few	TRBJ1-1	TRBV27	ASSLDRATEAF
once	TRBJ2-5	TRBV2	ASASDMGETQY
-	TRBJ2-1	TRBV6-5	ASRRTGTNNEQF
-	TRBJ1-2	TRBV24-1	ATSDSSYGYT
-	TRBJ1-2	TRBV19	ASSRVGETAIYGYT
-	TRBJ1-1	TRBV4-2	ASSQGQGDGTTEAF
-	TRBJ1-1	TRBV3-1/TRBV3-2	ASSHQTGDEAF
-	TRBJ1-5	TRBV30	AWRGLGNQPQH
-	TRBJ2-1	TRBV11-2	ASTFRLAGDNEQF
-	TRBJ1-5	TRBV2	ASSIQGISNQPQH
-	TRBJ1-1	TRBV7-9	ASSLAGLDTEAF
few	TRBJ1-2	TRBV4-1	ASSPNQGMGYGYT
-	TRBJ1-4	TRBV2	ASSVGRSNEKLF
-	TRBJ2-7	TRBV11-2	ASSSMAGPYTEQY
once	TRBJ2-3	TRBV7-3	ASSQQGSNTDTQY
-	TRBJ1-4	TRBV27	ASSLSLRGGYEKLF
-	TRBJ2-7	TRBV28	ASSQTTGLYEQY
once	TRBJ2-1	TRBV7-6	ASSLEPTATYNEQF
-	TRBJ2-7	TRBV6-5	ASTDRNSYEQY
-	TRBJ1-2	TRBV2	ASSEVETGGIGYT
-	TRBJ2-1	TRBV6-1	ASSEEPTSKQF
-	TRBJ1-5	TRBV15	ATSERGFSNQPQH
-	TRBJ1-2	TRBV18	ASSPPGTGILYGYT
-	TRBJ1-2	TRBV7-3	ASSLGTGTGNGYT